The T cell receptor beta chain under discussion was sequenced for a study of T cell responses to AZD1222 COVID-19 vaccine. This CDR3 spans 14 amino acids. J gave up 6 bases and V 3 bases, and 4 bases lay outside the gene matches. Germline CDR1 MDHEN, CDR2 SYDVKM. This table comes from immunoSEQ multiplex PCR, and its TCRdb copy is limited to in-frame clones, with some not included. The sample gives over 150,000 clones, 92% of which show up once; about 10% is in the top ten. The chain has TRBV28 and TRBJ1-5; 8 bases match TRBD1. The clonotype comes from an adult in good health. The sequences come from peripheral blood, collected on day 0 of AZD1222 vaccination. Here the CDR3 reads CASSFSRGRQPQHF. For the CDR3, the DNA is TGTGCCAGCAGTTTCAGCAGGGGGCGTCAGCCCCAGCATTTT.